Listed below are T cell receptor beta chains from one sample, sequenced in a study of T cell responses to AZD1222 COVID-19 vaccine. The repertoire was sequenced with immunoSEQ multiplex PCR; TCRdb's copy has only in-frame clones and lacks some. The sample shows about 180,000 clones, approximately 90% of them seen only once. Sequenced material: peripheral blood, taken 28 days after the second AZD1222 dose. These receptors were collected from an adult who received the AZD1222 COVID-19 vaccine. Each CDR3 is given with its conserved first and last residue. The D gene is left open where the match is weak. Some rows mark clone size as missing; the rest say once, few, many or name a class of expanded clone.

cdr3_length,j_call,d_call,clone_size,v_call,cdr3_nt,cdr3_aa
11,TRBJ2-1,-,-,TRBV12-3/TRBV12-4,TGTGCCAGCAGTTTAAACAATGAGCAGTTCTTC,CASSLNNEQFF
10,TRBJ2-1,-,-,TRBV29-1,TGCAGCGTTGGCCAGGATGAGCAGTTCTTC,CSVGQDEQFF
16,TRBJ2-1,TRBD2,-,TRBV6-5,TGTGCCAGCAGTTTGCACGGGACTAGCGGGATAGGCGAGCAGTTCTTC,CASSLHGTSGIGEQFF
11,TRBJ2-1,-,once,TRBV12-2,TGTGCAAGTCGCTTACACAATGAGCAGTTCTTC,CASRLHNEQFF
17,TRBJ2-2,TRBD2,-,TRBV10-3,TGTGCCATCAGTGAGTGGGGGGCTAGCGGGATCACCGGGGAGCTGTTTTTT,CAISEWGASGITGELFF
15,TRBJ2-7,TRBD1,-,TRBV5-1,TGCGCCAGCAGCCGGGACAGTGATAGCTCCTACGAGCAGTACTTC,CASSRDSDSSYEQYF
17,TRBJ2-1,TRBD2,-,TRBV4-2,TGTGCCAGCAGCCAAGCCGAATCGACTAGCGGCCACAATGAGCAGTTCTTC,CASSQAESTSGHNEQFF
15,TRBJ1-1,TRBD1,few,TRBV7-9,TGTGCCAGCAGCCATCGACAGGGTCGGGACACTGAAGCTTTCTTT,CASSHRQGRDTEAFF
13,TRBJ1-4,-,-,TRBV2,TGTGCCAGCAGTGGGAGGGGAAGGGAAAAACTGTTTTTT,CASSGRGREKLFF
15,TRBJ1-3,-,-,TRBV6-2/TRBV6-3,TGTGCCAGCAGCCCTAGCGGGGGCGCGGGAAACACCATATATTTT,CASSPSGGAGNTIYF
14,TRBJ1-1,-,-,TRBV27,TGTGCCAGCAGTTTACTCCAGGCGAACACTGAAGCTTTCTTT,CASSLLQANTEAFF